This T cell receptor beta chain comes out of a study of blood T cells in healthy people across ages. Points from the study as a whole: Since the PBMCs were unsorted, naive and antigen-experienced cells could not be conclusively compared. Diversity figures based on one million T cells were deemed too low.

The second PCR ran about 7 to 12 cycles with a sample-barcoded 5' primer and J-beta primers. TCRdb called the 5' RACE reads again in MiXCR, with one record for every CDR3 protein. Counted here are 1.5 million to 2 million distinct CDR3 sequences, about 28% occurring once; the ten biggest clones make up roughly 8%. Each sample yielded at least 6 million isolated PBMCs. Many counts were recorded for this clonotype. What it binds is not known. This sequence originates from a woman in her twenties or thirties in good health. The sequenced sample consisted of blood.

The CDR3 DNA follows: TGCGCCAGCAGCTTTATCGGCGGGGAAGAGACCCAGTACTTC. This translates into CASSFIGGEETQYF. V is TRBV5-1 and J is TRBJ2-5; the D gene is possibly TRBD2 (6 bases). Germline V gene sequence: CDR1 SGHRS, CDR2 YFSETQ. This CDR3 has 14 amino acids. The germline V and J ends were trimmed by 2 bases and 3 bases, with 11 bases remaining between them.